Included here is one T cell receptor (beta chain) sequence, with context. Its antigen is not identified. This specimen belongs to a study of cytomegalovirus exposure and HLA in healthy donors. The V and J ends lost 5 bases and 0 bases respectively, with 7 bases between them. The germline V gene has CDR1 SEHNR and CDR2 FQNEAQ (reference sequence). There are 13 residues in the CDR3. In the PCR, 60 Vbeta and 13 Jbeta primers were used. Measured with immunoSEQ multiplex PCR; TCRdb has only the in-frame clones, and not every one. The sample lists some 150,000 clones; 65% to 85% were seen once. Overall study results and limits: The authors later found HLA-associated TCR beta chains more clonally expanded than equally common others. Overall, roughly 170 TCR beta chains were annotated as cytomegalovirus-associated. The study had only CMV serostatus as immune exposure information. V- and J-gene trimming in TCR beta was tied to a missense DCLRE1C variant by an analysis performed later.

Sequencing was carried out using PBMCs. This chain links TRBV7-9 with TRBJ1-1; D unresolved. The receptor was isolated from a man aged 18 to 30 in good health and CMV-seronegative. The chain's CDR3 is CASSPTVNTEAFF. As DNA, the CDR3 is TGTGCCAGCAGCCCAACGGTGAACACTGAAGCTTTCTTT.